Following are 29 T cell receptor beta chains from one sample sequenced in a study of blood T cell repertoires in COVID-19. The assay was immunoSEQ multiplex PCR, and TCRdb's table has in-frame clones only and misses some. The sample gives roughly 200,000 clones, approximately 90% of which show up once; less than 3.5% is in the top ten. The specimen sequenced was peripheral blood. The receptors come from a woman in her twenties or thirties with active or convalescent COVID-19.

The chain couples TRBV10-3 to TRBJ2-3; D not certain. Germline lookup yields CDR1 ENHRY and CDR2 SYGVKD. Between the trimmed V and J ends, which lost 7 bases and 5 bases, there was a span of 13 bases. The CDR3 has 13 amino acids. The chain's CDR3 is CAIKPAPGDTQYF. CDR3 nucleotides: TGTGCCATCAAGCCCGCCCCAGGAGATACGCAGTATTTT.

The V gene is TRBV10-3, the J gene TRBJ1-2; 11 nucleotides match TRBD1. The CDR3 runs to 15 residues. V was pared by 0 bases and J by 8 bases, with 5 bases of the junction left unmatched. CDR1 and CDR2 (germline): ENHRY, SYGVKD. The CDR3: CAISESTRTGGGYTF. Here the CDR3 DNA reads TGTGCCATCAGTGAGTCGACGAGGACAGGGGGCGGCTACACCTTC.

In this sample, this clone turned up once. This sequence joins TRBV11-3 and TRBJ2-2; TRBD1 matches at 7 bases. CDR1 and CDR2 (germline): SGHNT, YENEEA. The trim removed 2 bases at V and 5 bases at J, leaving 5 bases unmatched. The length of the CDR3 is 15 residues. The CDR3 sequence: CASSLWDRATGELFF. The CDR3 DNA reads TGTGCCAGCAGCTTATGGGACAGAGCAACCGGGGAGCTGTTTTTT.

The rearrangement joins TRBV9 to TRBJ2-3; maybe TRBD2 (6 bases). V lost 0 bases, J lost 2 bases, and 13 bases lay in between. This CDR3 comprises 16 residues. Germline V gene lookup returns CDR1 SGDLS and CDR2 YYNGEE. CDR3 coding DNA: TGTGCCAGCAGCGTAGCTTCCGGACTAATCACAGATACGCAGTATTTT. Protein: CASSVASGLITDTQYF.

V gene TRBV3-1 (or the pseudogene TRBV3-2) combines with J gene TRBJ2-2; no definite D call. V was cut by 1 base and J by 4 bases, with 13 bases left in between. The CDR3 loop spans 16 amino acids. CDR1 and CDR2 (germline): LGHDT, YNNKEL (reference sequence). The DNA for the CDR3 is TGTGCCAGCAGCCAAGCAGGTCAGTTTGGCACCGGGGAGCTGTTTTTT. Protein: CASSQAGQFGTGELFF.

This sequence joins TRBV5-1 and TRBJ1-2, with D possibly TRBD1 on 5 matching bases. Germline V lookup: CDR1 SGHRS, CDR2 YFSETQ. V lost 5 bases and J lost 8, with 16 bases in between. This CDR3 region has 13 residues. The CDR3 is CASRSQGGGGYTF. As DNA, the CDR3 is TGCGCCAGCAGATCTCAGGGCGGCGGCGGCTACACCTTC.

In its sample, this clone was seen once. The V and J genes are TRBV18 and TRBJ1-1; TRBD1 aligns across 7 bases. The CDR3 runs to 14 residues. V lost 2 bases, J lost 5 bases, and 5 bases stayed unmatched. Germline-derived CDR1 and CDR2 are KGHSH and LQKENI. This CDR3 reads CASSPRTGGTEAFF. The CDR3 region has the DNA TGTGCCAGCTCACCAAGGACAGGAGGGACTGAAGCTTTCTTT.

This sequence joins TRBV29-1 and TRBJ1-4, with no clear D. Per the germline V gene, CDR1 is SQVTM and CDR2 is ANQGSEA. With 0 bases removed from V and 1 base from J, the gap between germline ends came to 6 bases. CDR3 length: 14 residues. The CDR3 bases are TGCAGCGTTGAAGATCGGGAAACTAATGAAAAACTGTTTTTT. Protein: CSVEDRETNEKLFF.

This clone has just a few counts. This chain links TRBV7-9 with TRBJ2-1; the D gene is possibly TRBD1 (5 bases). V was shortened by 1 base and J by 0 bases, with 7 bases between the two germline ends. Germline lookup yields CDR1 SEHNR and CDR2 FQNEAQ (reference sequence). This CDR3 has 15 residues. CDR3 region: CASSLGDSSYNEQFF. The CDR3 DNA follows: TGTGCCAGCAGCTTAGGAGACAGCTCCTACAATGAGCAGTTCTTC.

The chain combines TRBV7-2 with TRBJ2-3, with 7 bases lining up with TRBD2. V lost 6 bases and J lost 6; bases outside the gene matches: 3. The CDR3 covers 12 residues. Germline V CDR1 and CDR2: SGHTA, FQGNSA. DNA for the CDR3: TGTGCCAGCAGTTCCGGGGGGGATACGCAGTATTTT. Encoded protein: CASSSGGDTQYF. The whole variable domain, filled in from reference TRBV7-2 and TRBJ2-3, reads GAGVSQSPSNKVTEKGKDVELRCDPISGHTALYWYRQSLGQGLEFLIYFQGNSAPDKSGLPSDRFSAERTGGSVSTLTIQRTQQEDSAVYLCASSSGGDTQYFGPGTRLTVL.

The V and J genes are TRBV27 and TRBJ1-2; 10 positions match TRBD1. The CDR3 consists of 17 residues. The V segment lost 2 bases and the J segment 6 bases; nucleotides outside the gene matches: 12. Germline CDR1 and CDR2: MNHEY and SMNVEV (reference sequence). This CDR3 is CASSLRPSTGGSNGYTF. The CDR3 DNA follows: TGTGCCAGCAGTTTAAGGCCCTCGACAGGGGGCTCGAATGGCTACACCTTC.

Here the CDR3 reads CASSPETGTGGTQPQHF. The CDR3 nucleotides read TGTGCCAGCAGTCCCGAGACCGGGACAGGGGGCACTCAGCCCCAGCATTTT. The genes are TRBV21-1 and TRBJ1-5; TRBD1 is the table's D call and was not checked against the DNA. TRBV21-1 is a pseudogene locus. The CDR3 extends over 17 amino acids.

This clone was picked up many times. The chain joins TRBV10-3 to TRBJ2-1; the D is unclear. Germline CDR1 ENHRY, CDR2 SYGVKD. Trimming shortened V by 0 bases and J by 4 bases, and 10 bases separated the two germline ends. The CDR3 has 15 amino acids. In DNA form, the CDR3 reads TGTGCCATCAGTGAGTCGACTCGGGTGTACAATGAGCAGTTCTTC. The encoded protein is CAISESTRVYNEQFF.

V usage is TRBV11-2 and J usage is TRBJ2-3; 11 bases fit TRBD2. Germline CDR1 reads SGHAT; CDR2 reads FQNNGV. V dropped 3 bases and J dropped 0; count of bases not matched to a gene: 2. This CDR3 comprises 16 residues. The CDR3 DNA is TGTGCCAGCAGCTTTCGACTAGCGGGAAGCACAGATACGCAGTATTTT. Translating gives CASSFRLAGSTDTQYF.

The gene calls are TRBV28 and TRBJ1-5, with TRBD1 matching 7 bases. The germline gives CDR1 MDHEN, CDR2 SYDVKM. The junction had 6 bases not matched to a gene; V was cut back by 3 bases and J by 1 base. This CDR3 is built from 16 residues. CDR3 DNA: TGTGCCAGCAGTTTCACAGGGGCAGGAAGCAATCAGCCCCAGCATTTT. It encodes CASSFTGAGSNQPQHF.

Only a few counts were recorded for this clone. The rearrangement joins TRBV27 to TRBJ2-2; 9 nucleotides match TRBD1. The germline V gene encodes CDR1 MNHEY and CDR2 SMNVEV (reference sequence). CDR3 length: 14 amino acids. With V trimmed by 10 bases and J by 5 bases, 8 bases remained unmatched. The CDR3 coding sequence is TGTGCCACCCGGGGGGACAGGGCGACCGGGGAGCTGTTTTTT. It is translated as CATRGDRATGELFF.

The rearrangement joins TRBV28 to TRBJ1-1, with TRBD1 matching 7 bases. The CDR3 is 12 residues long. CDR1 is MDHEN, CDR2 SYDVKM, per germline. With V trimmed by 11 bases and J by 3 bases, 6 bases remained unmatched. The CDR3 coding sequence is TGTGCCGCCGGCAGGGGGGACACTGAAGCTTTCTTT. Translated: CAAGRGDTEAFF.

In this sample, this clone turned up a few times. This chain links TRBV29-1 with TRBJ2-7; TRBD1 agrees at 7 bases. V lost 6 bases and J lost 5; bases outside the gene matches: 13. The germline CDR1 and CDR2 sequences are SQVTM and ANQGSEA. The CDR3 extends over 14 amino acids. CDR3 bases: TGCAGCGTGCTCAAAGGGGACAGTCTGAACGAGCAGTACTTC. Translating gives CSVLKGDSLNEQYF.

The chain joins TRBV27 to TRBJ2-7, with 12 nucleotides matching TRBD2. From germline, CDR1 is MNHEY and CDR2 SMNVEV (reference sequence). The CDR3 totals 16 residues. Trimming took 3 bases from V and 4 from J; bases not matched to a gene: 7. The CDR3 reads CASSFRLAGGFYEQYF. The CDR3, as DNA: TGTGCCAGCAGTTTCCGGCTAGCGGGAGGGTTTTACGAGCAGTACTTC.

V usage is TRBV6-5 and J usage is TRBJ2-4, with 8 bases aligning to TRBD2. The CDR3 is made up of 15 amino acids. J lost 8 bases, V lost 6 bases, and 12 bases had no gene match. Per germline, CDR1 MNHEY and CDR2 SVGAGI. CDR3 sequence (DNA): TGTGCCAGCAGACGCTTGACCAGCGGGAGAGACATTCAGTACTTC. Translating it yields CASRRLTSGRDIQYF.

The chain is built from TRBV3-1 (or the pseudogene TRBV3-2) and TRBJ1-4, with no clear D. The CDR3 loop spans 15 amino acids. Germline V lookup: CDR1 LGHDT, CDR2 YNNKEL (reference sequence). Deletions cut 4 bases from V and 7 bases from J, with 16 bases between. The CDR3 coding sequence is TGTGCCAGCAGCCTCCGGGAGGGTTATGGTGAAAAACTGTTTTTT. This gives the protein CASSLREGYGEKLFF.

This clone turned up a few times. J is TRBJ1-1 and V is TRBV3-1 (or the pseudogene TRBV3-2); D remains ambiguous. The CDR3 has 16 residues. V was cut by 5 bases and J by 1 base, with 17 bases left in between. Germline V lookup: CDR1 LGHDT, CDR2 YNNKEL (reference sequence). The CDR3 loop reads CASSLVGGQQNTEAFF. In nucleotides, the CDR3 is TGTGCCAGCAGCTTAGTCGGTGGGCAGCAGAACACTGAAGCTTTCTTT.

The chain recombines TRBV2 with TRBJ2-3; 8 positions agree with TRBD1. Germline trimming cut 3 bases from V and 3 bases from J; bases unmatched to any gene: 2. This CDR3 has 14 residues. CDR1 SNHLY and CDR2 FYNNEI come from the germline V gene. Here the CDR3 reads CASSDGQGTDTQYF. The DNA for the CDR3 is TGTGCCAGCAGTGATGGACAGGGAACAGATACGCAGTATTTT.

This chain joins TRBV6-5 and TRBJ1-1; TRBD1 might be the D (5 bases). Trimming pared 5 bases from V and 3 bases from J, leaving 10 bases between. The CDR3 is 13 amino acids. Germline V gives CDR1 MNHEY, CDR2 SVGAGI. The CDR3: CASSRQTYTEAFF. The CDR3 bases are TGTGCCAGCAGTAGACAGACGTACACTGAAGCTTTCTTT.

Only one count was recorded for this clone. This rearrangement joins TRBV6-5 to TRBJ2-7; D not resolved. Deletions cut 0 bases from V and 0 bases from J, with 9 bases between. CDR1 is MNHEY and CDR2 is SVGAGI in the germline V gene. CDR3 length: 15 residues. The CDR3 sequence: CASSYSDPSSYEQYF. In DNA form, the CDR3 reads TGTGCCAGCAGTTACTCCGACCCTAGCTCCTACGAGCAGTACTTC.

The rearrangement links TRBV18 to TRBJ1-3, with TRBD1 matching 7 bases. Germline V gives CDR1 KGHSH, CDR2 LQKENI. V lost 3 bases to trimming and J lost 1 base; unmatched junction nucleotides: 9. This CDR3 region has 17 residues. The CDR3 DNA sequence: TGTGCCAGCTCACCGCCGTCAGGGGGACCTTCTGGAAACACCATATATTTT. Protein: CASSPPSGGPSGNTIYF.

This clone was found once. The rearrangement uses TRBV29-1 and TRBJ1-2, with 9 bases aligning to TRBD1. This CDR3 region has 16 residues. Germline values: CDR1 SQVTM, CDR2 ANQGSEA. The V segment lost 1 base and the J segment 8 bases; nucleotides outside the gene matches: 14. Here the CDR3 DNA reads TGCAGCGTTGAAGGAAGTCTGGCCGGGACAGGGAAGGGCTACACCTTC. This codes for CSVEGSLAGTGKGYTF. Looking up the rest from reference TRBV29-1 and TRBJ1-2 gives the full variable domain: SAVISQKPSRDICQRGTSLTIQCQVDSQVTMMFWYRQQPGQSLTLIATANQGSEATYESGFVIDKFPISRPNLTFSTLTVSNMSPEDSSIYLCSVEGSLAGTGKGYTFGSGTRLTVV.

The chain carries TRBV7-2 and TRBJ2-5; no firm D call. The CDR3 is 16 residues long. Germline CDR1 SGHTA, CDR2 FQGNSA. Trimming cost V 3 bases and J 2 bases, with 16 bases left between them. CDR3 in amino acids: CASSFRRTGRQETQYF. The CDR3 DNA reads TGTGCCAGCAGCTTTAGACGTACGGGTCGTCAAGAGACCCAGTACTTC.

This clone was seen a handful of times. The CDR3: CASNQRGRLYEQYF. The DNA of the CDR3 is TGTGCCAGCAACCAACGTGGGCGTCTCTACGAGCAGTACTTC. The V gene is TRBV13, the J gene TRBJ2-7, with D uncertain. The germline CDR1 and CDR2 sequences are PRHDT and FYEKMQ (reference sequence). Trimming left V 7 bases short and J 3 bases short, with 16 bases between. CDR3 length: 14 amino acids.